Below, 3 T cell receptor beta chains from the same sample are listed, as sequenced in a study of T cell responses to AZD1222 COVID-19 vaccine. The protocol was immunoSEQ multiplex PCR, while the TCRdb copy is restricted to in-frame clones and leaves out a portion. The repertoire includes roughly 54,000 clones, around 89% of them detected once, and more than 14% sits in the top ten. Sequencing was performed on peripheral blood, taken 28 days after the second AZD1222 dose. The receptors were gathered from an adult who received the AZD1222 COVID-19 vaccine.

The CDR3 sequence: CASSSPLPTSGRWVDEQFF. CDR3 coding DNA: TGTGCCAGCAGTTCTCCCTTACCGACTAGCGGGAGATGGGTAGACGAGCAGTTCTTC. The chain has TRBV6-2 or TRBV6-3 and TRBJ2-1, with 12 bases aligning to TRBD2. This CDR3 has 19 residues. Trimming took 4 bases from V and 10 from J; bases not matched to a gene: 20. CDR1 is MNHEY and CDR2 is SVGEGT in the germline V gene.

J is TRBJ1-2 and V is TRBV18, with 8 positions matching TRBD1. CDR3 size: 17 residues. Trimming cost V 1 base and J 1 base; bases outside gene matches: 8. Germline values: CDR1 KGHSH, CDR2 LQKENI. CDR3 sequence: CASSPLAGTGDNYGYTF. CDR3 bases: TGTGCCAGCTCACCACTCGCCGGGACAGGTGATAACTATGGCTACACCTTC.

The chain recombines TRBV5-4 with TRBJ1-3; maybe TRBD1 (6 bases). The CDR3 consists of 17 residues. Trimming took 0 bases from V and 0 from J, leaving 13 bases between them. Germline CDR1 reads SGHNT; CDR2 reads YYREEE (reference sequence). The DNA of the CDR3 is TGTGCCAGCAGCTTGGGGGGGCCCCGTAGCTCTGGAAACACCATATATTTT. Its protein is CASSLGGPRSSGNTIYF.